This T cell receptor (beta chain) was identified during a study of blood T cell repertoires in COVID-19. The overall study: Specimens from acute and convalescent COVID-19 originated in the United States, Italy and Spain. PBMCs, B-cell-depleted T cells, or T cells were the source of the cDNA or gDNA that made up the material.

Authors' data handling: Estimation of nucleated cell counts relied on the amplification of reference gene primers. The protocol was immunoSEQ multiplex PCR, while the TCRdb copy is restricted to in-frame clones and leaves out a portion. D and trimming were read from the DNA, whereas the V and J calls and clone size are those reported in that table. Of about 150,000 clones in the sample, approximately 88% were seen once. The CDR3 consists of 14 residues. CDR1 SGHDT and CDR2 YYEEEE come from the germline V gene. V lost 6 bases to trimming and J lost 6 bases, with 18 bases between them. Sample: peripheral blood. The TCR comes from a man between 65 and 79 years old with acute or convalescent COVID-19. This chain links TRBV5-6 with TRBJ1-2; tentative D call: TRBD1 (6 bases). The CDR3 DNA reads as TGTGCCAGCATTCAGGTCCCAGGGGACCATGGCTACACCTTC. As protein: CASIQVPGDHGYTF.